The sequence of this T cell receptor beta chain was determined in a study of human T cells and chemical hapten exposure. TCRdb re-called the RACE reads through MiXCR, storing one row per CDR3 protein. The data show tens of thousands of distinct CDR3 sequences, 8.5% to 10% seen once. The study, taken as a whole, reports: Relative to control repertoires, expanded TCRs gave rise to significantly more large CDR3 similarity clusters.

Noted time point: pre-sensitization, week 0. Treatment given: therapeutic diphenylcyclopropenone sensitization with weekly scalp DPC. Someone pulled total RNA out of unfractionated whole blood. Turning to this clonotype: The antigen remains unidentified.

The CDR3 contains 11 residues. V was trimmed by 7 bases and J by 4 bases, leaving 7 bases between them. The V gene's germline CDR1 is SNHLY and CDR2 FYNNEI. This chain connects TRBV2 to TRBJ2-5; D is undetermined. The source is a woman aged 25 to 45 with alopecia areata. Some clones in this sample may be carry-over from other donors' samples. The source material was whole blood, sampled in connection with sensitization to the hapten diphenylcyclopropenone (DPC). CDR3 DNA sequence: TGTGCCAGCAATGGCTTAGAGACCCAGTACTTC. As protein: CASNGLETQYF.